This record covers a single T cell receptor beta chain. Its antigen is not identified. The record originates from a study of chemoradiotherapy in HPV16-positive cancers. As for the study in general: Candidate HPV-specific clones and shared TCR motifs came from a couple of HPV16-positive patients. The study's findings and limits: During treatment, candidate HPV-specific clones and E7-related motifs expanded in tumor.

Method: immunoSEQ multiplex PCR; TCRdb's copy keeps in-frame clones and lacks some. The sample yields some 70,000 clones, around nine tenths seen once. CDR1 and CDR2 from the germline V gene are SGHRS and YFSETQ. V dropped 7 bases and J dropped 6 bases, with 23 bases sitting between them. The CDR3 contains 16 residues. Specimen: blood, collected from a patient who underwent chemoradiotherapy. This chain connects TRBV5-1 to TRBJ2-1; possible D gene TRBD2, 5 bases. The receptor's source is a human donor with HPV-associated anogenital cancer. For the CDR3, the DNA is TGCGCCAGCGGCCTGGAGGTGGCCTCCACGGTCAATGAGCAGTTCTTC. This sequence encodes CASGLEVASTVNEQFF. Full variable domain (outside the CDR3, taken from reference TRBV5-1 and TRBJ2-1): KAGVTQTPRYLIKTRGQQVTLSCSPISGHRSVSWYQQTPGQGLQFLFEYFSETQRNKGNFPGRFSGRQFSNSRSEMNVSTLELGDSALYLCASGLEVASTVNEQFFGPGTRLTVL.